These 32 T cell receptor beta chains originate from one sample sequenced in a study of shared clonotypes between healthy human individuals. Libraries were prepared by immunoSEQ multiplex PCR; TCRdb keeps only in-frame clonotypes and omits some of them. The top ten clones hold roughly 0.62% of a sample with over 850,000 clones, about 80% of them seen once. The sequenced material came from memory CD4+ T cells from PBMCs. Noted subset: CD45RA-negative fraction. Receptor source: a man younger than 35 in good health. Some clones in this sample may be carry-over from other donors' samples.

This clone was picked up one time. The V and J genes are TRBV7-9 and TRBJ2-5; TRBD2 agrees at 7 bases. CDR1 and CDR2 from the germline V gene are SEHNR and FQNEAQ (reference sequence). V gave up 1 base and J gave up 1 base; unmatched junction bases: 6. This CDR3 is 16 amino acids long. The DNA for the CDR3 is TGTGCCAGCAGCTTAGGCGGCGGGAGAGGCCAAGAGACCCAGTACTTC. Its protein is CASSLGGGRGQETQYF.

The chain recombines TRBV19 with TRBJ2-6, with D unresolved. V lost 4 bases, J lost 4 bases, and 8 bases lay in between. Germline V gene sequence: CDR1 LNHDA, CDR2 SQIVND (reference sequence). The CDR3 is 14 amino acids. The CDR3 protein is CASSTRSGANVLTF. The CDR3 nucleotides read TGTGCCAGTAGTACCCGGTCAGGGGCCAACGTCCTGACTTTC.

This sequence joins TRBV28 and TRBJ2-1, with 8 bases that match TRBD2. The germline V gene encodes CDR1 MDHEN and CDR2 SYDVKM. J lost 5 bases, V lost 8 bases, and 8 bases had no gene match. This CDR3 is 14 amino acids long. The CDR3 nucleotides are TGTGCCAGCGGATCCTTAGCGGGAAACAATGAGCAGTTCTTC. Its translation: CASGSLAGNNEQFF.

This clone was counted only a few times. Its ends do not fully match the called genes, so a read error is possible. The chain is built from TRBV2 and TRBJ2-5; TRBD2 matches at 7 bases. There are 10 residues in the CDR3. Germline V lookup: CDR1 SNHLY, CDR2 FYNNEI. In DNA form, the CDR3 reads TGTGCCAGCAGTGAATTCCTAGCGGACTTC. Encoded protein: CASSEFLADF.

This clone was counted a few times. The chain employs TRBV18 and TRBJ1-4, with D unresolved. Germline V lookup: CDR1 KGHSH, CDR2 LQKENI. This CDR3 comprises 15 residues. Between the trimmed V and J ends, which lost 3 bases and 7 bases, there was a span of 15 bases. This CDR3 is CASSPPRTGSEKLFF. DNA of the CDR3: TGTGCCAGCTCACCTCCCCGGACGGGAAGTGAAAAACTGTTTTTT.

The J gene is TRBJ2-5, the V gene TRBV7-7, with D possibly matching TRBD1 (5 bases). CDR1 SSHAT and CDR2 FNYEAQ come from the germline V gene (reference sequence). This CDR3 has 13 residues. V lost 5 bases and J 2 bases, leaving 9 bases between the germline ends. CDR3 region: CASSAGNQETQYF. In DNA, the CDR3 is TGTGCCAGCAGCGCAGGGAATCAAGAGACCCAGTACTTC. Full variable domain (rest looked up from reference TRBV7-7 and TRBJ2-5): GAGVSQSPRYKVTKRGQDVTLRCDPISSHATLYWYQQALGQGPEFLTYFNYEAQPDKSGLPSDRFSAERPEGSISTLTIQRTEQRDSAMYRCASSAGNQETQYFGPGTRLLVL.

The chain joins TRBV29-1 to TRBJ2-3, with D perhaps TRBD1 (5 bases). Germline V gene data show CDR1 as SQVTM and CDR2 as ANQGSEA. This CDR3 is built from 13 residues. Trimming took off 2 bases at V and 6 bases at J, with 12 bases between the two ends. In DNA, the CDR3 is TGCAGCGTTGAATTCAGGGCTGGCGATACGCAGTATTTT. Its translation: CSVEFRAGDTQYF.

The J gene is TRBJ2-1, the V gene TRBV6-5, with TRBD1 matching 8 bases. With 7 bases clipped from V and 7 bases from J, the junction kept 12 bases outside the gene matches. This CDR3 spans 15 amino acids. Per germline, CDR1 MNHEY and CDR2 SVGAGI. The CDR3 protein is CASTKPGTGQNEQFF. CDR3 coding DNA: TGTGCCAGCACGAAGCCAGGGACAGGACAAAATGAGCAGTTCTTC.

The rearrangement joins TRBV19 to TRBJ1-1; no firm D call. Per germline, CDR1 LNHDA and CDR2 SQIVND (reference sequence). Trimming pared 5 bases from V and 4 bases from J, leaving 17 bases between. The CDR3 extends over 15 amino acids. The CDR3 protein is CASSWEAATSTEAFF. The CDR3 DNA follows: TGTGCCAGTAGTTGGGAGGCCGCCACAAGCACTGAAGCTTTCTTT.

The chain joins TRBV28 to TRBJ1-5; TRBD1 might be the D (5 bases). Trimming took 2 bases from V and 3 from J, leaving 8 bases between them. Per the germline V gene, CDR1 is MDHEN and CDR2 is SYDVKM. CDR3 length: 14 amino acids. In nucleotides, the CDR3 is TGTGCCAGCAGTTTAGTACAGGCCAATCAGCCCCAGCATTTT. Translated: CASSLVQANQPQHF.

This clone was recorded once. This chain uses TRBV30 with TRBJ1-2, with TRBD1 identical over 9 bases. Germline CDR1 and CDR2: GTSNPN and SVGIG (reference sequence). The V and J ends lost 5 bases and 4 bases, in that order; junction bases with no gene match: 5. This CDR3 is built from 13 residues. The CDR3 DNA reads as TGTGCCTGGCCGACAGGGGGAGTCTATGGCTACACCTTC. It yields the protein CAWPTGGVYGYTF.

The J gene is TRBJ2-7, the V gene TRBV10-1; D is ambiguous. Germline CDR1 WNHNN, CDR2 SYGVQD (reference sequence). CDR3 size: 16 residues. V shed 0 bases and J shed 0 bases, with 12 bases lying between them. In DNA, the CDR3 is TGCGCCAGCAGTGAGTCGACTCGGGTCAGCTCCTACGAGCAGTACTTC. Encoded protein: CASSESTRVSSYEQYF.

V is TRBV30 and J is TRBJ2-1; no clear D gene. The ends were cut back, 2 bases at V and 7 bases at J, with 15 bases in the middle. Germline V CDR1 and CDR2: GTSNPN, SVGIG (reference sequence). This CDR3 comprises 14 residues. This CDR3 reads CAWSRTRRGNEQFF. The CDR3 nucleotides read TGTGCCTGGAGTAGGACCCGCCGTGGGAATGAGCAGTTCTTC. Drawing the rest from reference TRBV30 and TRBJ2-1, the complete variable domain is SQTIHQWPATLVQPVGSPLSLECTVEGTSNPNLYWYRQAAGRGLQLLFYSVGIGQISSEVPQNLSASRPQDRQFILSSKKLLLSDSGFYLCAWSRTRRGNEQFFGPGTRLTVL.

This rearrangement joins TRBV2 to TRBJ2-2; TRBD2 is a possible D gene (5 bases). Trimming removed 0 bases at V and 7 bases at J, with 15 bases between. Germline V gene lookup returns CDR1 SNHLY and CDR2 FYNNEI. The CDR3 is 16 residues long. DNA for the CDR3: TGTGCCAGCAGTGAAGCCGGCCCGGGAAAGGGCGGGGAGCTGTTTTTT. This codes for CASSEAGPGKGGELFF.

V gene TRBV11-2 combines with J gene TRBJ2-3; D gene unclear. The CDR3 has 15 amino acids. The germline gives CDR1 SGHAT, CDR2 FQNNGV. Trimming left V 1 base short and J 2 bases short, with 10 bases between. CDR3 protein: CASSLGLVHTDTQYF. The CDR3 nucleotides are TGTGCCAGCAGCTTAGGACTGGTACACACAGATACGCAGTATTTT.

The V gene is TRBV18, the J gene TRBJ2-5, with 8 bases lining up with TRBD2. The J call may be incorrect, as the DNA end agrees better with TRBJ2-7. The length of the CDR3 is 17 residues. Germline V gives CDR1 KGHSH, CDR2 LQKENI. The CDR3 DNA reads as TGTGCCAGCTCACCCGCAACCCCAACTAGCGGTACCTACGAGCAGTACTTC. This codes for CASSPATPTSGTYEQYF.

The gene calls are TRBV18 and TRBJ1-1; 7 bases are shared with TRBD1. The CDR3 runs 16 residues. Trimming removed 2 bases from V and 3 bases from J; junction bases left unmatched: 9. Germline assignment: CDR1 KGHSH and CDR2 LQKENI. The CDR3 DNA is TGTGCCAGCTCACCATCCCCGAACAGGGGTGACACTGAAGCTTTCTTT. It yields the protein CASSPSPNRGDTEAFF.

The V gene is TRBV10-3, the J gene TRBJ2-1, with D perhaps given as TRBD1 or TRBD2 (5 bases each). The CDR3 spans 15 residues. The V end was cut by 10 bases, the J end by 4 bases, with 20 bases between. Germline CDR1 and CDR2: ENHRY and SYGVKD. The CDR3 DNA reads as TGTGCCAGTTCCCGTCAGGGAGACACATACAATGAGCAGTTCTTC. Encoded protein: CASSRQGDTYNEQFF.

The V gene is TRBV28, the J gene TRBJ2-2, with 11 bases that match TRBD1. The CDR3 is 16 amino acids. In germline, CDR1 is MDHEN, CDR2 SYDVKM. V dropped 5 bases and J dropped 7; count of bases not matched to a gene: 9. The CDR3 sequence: CASSPRTGGAIGELFF. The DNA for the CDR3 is TGTGCCAGCAGTCCCCGGACAGGGGGCGCGATCGGGGAGCTGTTTTTT.

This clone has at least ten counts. The CDR3 here is CAWSLRASVLKLFF. The DNA of the CDR3 is TGTGCCTGGAGCCTCCGGGCCTCCGTGTTGAAACTGTTTTTT. V usage is TRBV30 and J usage is TRBJ1-4; no clear D. Germline CDR1 is GTSNPN and CDR2 is SVGIG (reference sequence). Trimming removed 3 bases at V and 11 bases at J, with 19 bases between. The CDR3 covers 14 residues.

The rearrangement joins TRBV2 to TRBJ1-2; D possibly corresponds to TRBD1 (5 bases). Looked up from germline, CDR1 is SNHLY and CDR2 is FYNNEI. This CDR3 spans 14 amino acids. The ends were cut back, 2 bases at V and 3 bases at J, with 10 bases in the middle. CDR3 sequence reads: CASSEQGMYYGYTF. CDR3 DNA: TGTGCCAGCAGTGAACAGGGAATGTACTATGGCTACACCTTC. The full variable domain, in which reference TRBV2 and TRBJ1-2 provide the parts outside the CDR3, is EPEVTQTPSHQVTQMGQEVILRCVPISNHLYFYWYRQILGQKVEFLVSFYNNEISEKSEIFDDQFSVERPDGSNFTLKIRSTKLEDSAMYFCASSEQGMYYGYTFGSGTRLTVV.

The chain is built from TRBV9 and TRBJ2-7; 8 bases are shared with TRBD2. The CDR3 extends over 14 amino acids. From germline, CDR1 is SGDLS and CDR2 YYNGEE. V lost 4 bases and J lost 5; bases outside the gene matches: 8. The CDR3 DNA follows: TGTGCCAGCAGCAGAAGCGGGAGAGGCGACGAGCAGTACTTC. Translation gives CASSRSGRGDEQYF.

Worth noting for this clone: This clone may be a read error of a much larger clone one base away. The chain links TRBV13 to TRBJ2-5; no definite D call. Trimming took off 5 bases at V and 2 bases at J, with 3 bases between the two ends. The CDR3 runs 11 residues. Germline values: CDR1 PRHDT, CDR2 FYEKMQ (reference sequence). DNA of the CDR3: TGTGCCAGCAGCCATCAAGAGACCCAGTACTTC. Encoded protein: CASSHQETQYF.

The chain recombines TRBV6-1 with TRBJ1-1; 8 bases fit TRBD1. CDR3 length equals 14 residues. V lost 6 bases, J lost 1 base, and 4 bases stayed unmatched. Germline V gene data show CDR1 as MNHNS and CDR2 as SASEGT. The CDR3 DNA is TGTGCCAGCAGGGCAGGGGGCCCGAACACTGAAGCTTTCTTT. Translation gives CASRAGGPNTEAFF.

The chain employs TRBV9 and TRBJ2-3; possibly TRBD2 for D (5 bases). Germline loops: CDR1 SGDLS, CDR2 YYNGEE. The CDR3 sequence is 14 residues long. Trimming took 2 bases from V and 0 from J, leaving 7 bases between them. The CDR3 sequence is CASSVRASTDTQYF. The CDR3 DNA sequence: TGTGCCAGCAGCGTGCGGGCCAGCACAGATACGCAGTATTTT.

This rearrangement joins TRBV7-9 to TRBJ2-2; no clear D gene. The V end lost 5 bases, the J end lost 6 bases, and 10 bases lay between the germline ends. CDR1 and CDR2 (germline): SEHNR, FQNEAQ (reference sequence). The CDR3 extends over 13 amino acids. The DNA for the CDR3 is TGTGCCAGCAGCCCGAGACCGTCCGGGGAGCTGTTTTTT. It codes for CASSPRPSGELFF.

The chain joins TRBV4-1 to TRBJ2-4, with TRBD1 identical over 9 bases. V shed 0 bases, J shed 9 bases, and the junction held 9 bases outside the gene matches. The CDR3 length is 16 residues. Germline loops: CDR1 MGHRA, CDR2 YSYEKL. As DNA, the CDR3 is TGCGCCAGCAGCCAAGAGGGACAGGGAGCTCGTGGCATTCAGTACTTC. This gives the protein CASSQEGQGARGIQYF.

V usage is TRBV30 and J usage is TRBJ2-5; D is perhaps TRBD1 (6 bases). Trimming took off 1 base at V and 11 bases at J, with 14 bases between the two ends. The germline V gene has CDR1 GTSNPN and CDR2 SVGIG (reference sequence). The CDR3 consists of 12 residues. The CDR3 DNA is TGTGCCTGGAGTGGGACAGCTGTCGGGCAGTACTTC. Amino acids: CAWSGTAVGQYF.

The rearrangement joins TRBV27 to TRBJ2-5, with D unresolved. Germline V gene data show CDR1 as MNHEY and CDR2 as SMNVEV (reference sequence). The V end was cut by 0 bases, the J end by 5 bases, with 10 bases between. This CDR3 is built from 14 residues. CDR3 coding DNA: TGTGCCAGCAGTTTATCTGGTGTCGGGGAGACCCAGTACTTC. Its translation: CASSLSGVGETQYF.

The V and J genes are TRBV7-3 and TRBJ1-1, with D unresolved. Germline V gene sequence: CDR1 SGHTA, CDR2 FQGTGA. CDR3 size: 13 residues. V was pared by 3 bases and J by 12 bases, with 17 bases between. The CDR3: CASSFSGVGVTFF. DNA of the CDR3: TGTGCCAGCAGCTTTTCTGGGGTCGGGGTGACTTTCTTT.

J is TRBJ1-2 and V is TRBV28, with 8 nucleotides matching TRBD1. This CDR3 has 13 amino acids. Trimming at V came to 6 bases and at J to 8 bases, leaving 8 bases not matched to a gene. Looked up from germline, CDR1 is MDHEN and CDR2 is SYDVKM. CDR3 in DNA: TGTGCCAGCAGGCGTCAGGGGGCTCACGGCTACACCTTC. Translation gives CASRRQGAHGYTF.

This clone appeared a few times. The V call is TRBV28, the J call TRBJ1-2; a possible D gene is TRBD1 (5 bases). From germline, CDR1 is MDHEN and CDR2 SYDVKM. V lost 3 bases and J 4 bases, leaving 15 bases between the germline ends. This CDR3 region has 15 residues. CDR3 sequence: CASSFMLTGTYGYTF. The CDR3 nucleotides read TGTGCCAGCAGTTTTATGTTGACTGGGACCTATGGCTACACCTTC.